This is a list of T cell receptor beta chains from one sample in a study of blood T cell repertoires in COVID-19. Some clones are missing from TCRdb's copy, which holds only in-frame ones; the method was immunoSEQ multiplex PCR. This table has just under 150,000 clones, roughly 81% appearing once. Sequencing was done on a sample of peripheral blood. These receptors were collected from a human donor with acute or convalescent COVID-19. The donor label of this sample is uncertain. Both conserved end residues are part of each CDR3. Fields, in order: D gene, clone size, J gene, V gene, CDR3 DNA, CDR3 protein. The D gene is left open where the match is weak. Clone size is shown for a subset of rows, as once, few, many or a class of expanded clone.

d_call: -
clone_size: -
j_call: TRBJ1-6
v_call: TRBV30
cdr3_nt: TGTGCCTGGAAGTTACAGAAAAATTCACCCCTCCACTTT
cdr3_aa: CAWKLQKNSPLHF

d_call: TRBD1
clone_size: -
j_call: TRBJ1-2
v_call: TRBV7-2
cdr3_nt: TGTGCCAGCAGCTCCCCTCCGGGTGGAGGGGGCTCCTATGGCTACACCTTC
cdr3_aa: CASSSPPGGGGSYGYTF

d_call: -
clone_size: few
j_call: TRBJ2-2
v_call: TRBV27
cdr3_nt: TGTGCCAGCAGTTTATCGGCAGGGATGAGCACCGGGGAGCTGTTTTTT
cdr3_aa: CASSLSAGMSTGELFF

d_call: TRBD1
clone_size: -
j_call: TRBJ2-3
v_call: TRBV6-2/TRBV6-3
cdr3_nt: TGTGCCAGCAGCCCAGGACAGGGCACAGATACGCAGTATTTT
cdr3_aa: CASSPGQGTDTQYF

d_call: -
clone_size: -
j_call: TRBJ2-1
v_call: TRBV6-2/TRBV6-3
cdr3_nt: TGTGCCAGCAGTTACTCGATTGTCGGTTCCATTGTTGAGCAGTTCTTC
cdr3_aa: CASSYSIVGSIVEQFF

d_call: -
clone_size: once
j_call: TRBJ2-1
v_call: TRBV7-2
cdr3_nt: TGTGCCAGCAGCCGTGAGAAGTTGTATGAGCAGTTCTTC
cdr3_aa: CASSREKLYEQFF

d_call: -
clone_size: -
j_call: TRBJ2-7
v_call: TRBV27
cdr3_nt: TGTGCCAGCAGTTTATACTCGGCGGGAAGCTCCTACGAGCAGTACTTC
cdr3_aa: CASSLYSAGSSYEQYF

d_call: -
clone_size: -
j_call: TRBJ1-2
v_call: TRBV30
cdr3_nt: TGTGCCTGGAGTCTCGGACAGTCTGGCTATGGCTACACCTTC
cdr3_aa: CAWSLGQSGYGYTF

d_call: TRBD1
clone_size: -
j_call: TRBJ2-3
v_call: TRBV9
cdr3_nt: TGTGCCAGCAGCGTAGAACCGGGACAGGGGATAGATACGCAGTATTTT
cdr3_aa: CASSVEPGQGIDTQYF

d_call: -
clone_size: -
j_call: TRBJ1-2
v_call: TRBV2
cdr3_nt: TGTGCCAGCAGCGCCTTAATGGGAGGCTATGGCTACACCTTC
cdr3_aa: CASSALMGGYGYTF

d_call: TRBD1
clone_size: -
j_call: TRBJ2-5
v_call: TRBV3-1/TRBV3-2
cdr3_nt: TGTGCCAGCAGTACCGGGACAGGGTTAGGAGAGACCCAGTACTTC
cdr3_aa: CASSTGTGLGETQYF

d_call: -
clone_size: -
j_call: TRBJ2-3
v_call: TRBV7-2
cdr3_nt: TGTGCCAGCAGCCCGACCCATAGCGGTACAGATACGCAGTATTTT
cdr3_aa: CASSPTHSGTDTQYF

d_call: TRBD1
clone_size: -
j_call: TRBJ1-6
v_call: TRBV2
cdr3_nt: TGTGCCAGCGGGGACAGCTCCTATAATTCACCCCTCCACTTT
cdr3_aa: CASGDSSYNSPLHF

d_call: -
clone_size: -
j_call: TRBJ2-3
v_call: TRBV6-5
cdr3_nt: TGTGCCAGCAGCGGGCAGGGTTTAGTAGGGCAGTATTTT
cdr3_aa: CASSGQGLVGQYF

d_call: TRBD1
clone_size: -
j_call: TRBJ1-6
v_call: TRBV27
cdr3_nt: TGTGCCAGCAGTTTTGTGGGACAGGGTAATTCACCCCTCCACTTT
cdr3_aa: CASSFVGQGNSPLHF